The present entry profiles one TCR beta chain with its context. PCR involved 60 Vbeta and 13 Jbeta primers. The data were produced by immunoSEQ multiplex PCR, yet TCRdb's version contains in-frame clones alone and is incomplete. The sample includes about 160,000 clones, roughly 80% of them seen just once. The data derive from a study of cytomegalovirus exposure and HLA in healthy donors. Trimming left V 4 bases short and J 7 bases short, with 12 bases between. From germline, CDR1 is SGHRS and CDR2 YFSETQ. The CDR3 consists of 13 residues. This TCR was sampled from a middle-aged man in good health and CMV-seronegative. Sequencing was performed on PBMCs. This chain links TRBV5-1 with TRBJ2-1; the D gene is possibly TRBD1 (6 bases). The CDR3 is CASSPRGWNEQFF. The CDR3 DNA is TGCGCCAGCAGCCCCAGGGGATGGAATGAGCAGTTCTTC.